Below, 14 T cell receptor beta chains from the same sample are listed, as sequenced in a study of tumor-infiltrating lymphocytes in primary liver carcinoma. Extraction also yielded germline DNA, while blood RNA was obtained from unsorted whole blood. Researchers generated TCR beta cDNA from about 460 ng of total RNA, relying on a constant-region primer. Amplification in three nested multiplex PCR rounds with slightly modified ARM-PCR gave rise to TCR beta libraries. The study ran its first two PCR rounds for 9 to 10 cycles each, using TRBV1-TRBV30 forward primers and a C-beta reverse primer. TCRdb used MiXCR to reprocess the multiplex PCR reads, holding one entry per CDR3 protein. Seen here are about 350,000 distinct CDR3 sequences, approximately 65% observed once, and the top ten hold 6.5%. Sample: peripheral blood. Receptor source: a middle-aged man with primary liver carcinoma and hepatitis B virus infection.

A word on this clonotype: This may come from a read error, since a much larger clone is one base off. This chain joins TRBV6-6 and TRBJ2-5; 8 bases are shared with TRBD1. The CDR3 has 15 amino acids. The germline V gene has CDR1 MNHNY and CDR2 SVGAGI (reference sequence). The CDR3 region is CARSYLGQVQETQYF. In DNA form, the CDR3 reads TGTGCCAGGAGTTACCTGGGACAGGTACAAGAGACCCAGTACTTC.

A few counts support this clonotype. The rearrangement joins TRBV5-1 to TRBJ2-1, with D perhaps matching TRBD2 (5 bases). The V gene lost 0 bases and the J gene lost 2 bases, with 12 bases spanning the gap. CDR1 is SGHRS, CDR2 YFSETQ, per germline. CDR3 size: 16 residues. Written as DNA, the CDR3 is TGCGCCAGCAGCTTGGCTGGGGAGTTGGCCTACAATGAGCAGTTCTTC. Translated, it gives CASSLAGELAYNEQFF.

A word on this clonotype: An end of the junction does not agree with germline; a read error may underlie this. The chain is built from TRBV11-3 and TRBJ2-2; D possibly corresponds to TRBD1 (5 bases). This CDR3 has 15 residues. Germline CDR1 is SGHNT and CDR2 is YENEEA. The CDR3: CASSLVTANSGELFF. For the CDR3, the DNA is TGTGCCAGCAGCCTCGTGACAGCGAACTCCGGGGAGCTGTTTTTT. Variable domain in full (rest from reference TRBV11-3 and TRBJ2-2): EAGVVQSPRYKIIEKKQPVAFWCNPISGHNTLYWYLQNLGQGPELLIRYENEEAVDDSQLPKDRFSAERLKGVDSTLKIQPAELGDSAVYLCASSLVTANSGELFFGEGSRLTVL.

On this clonotype: One junction end does not reproduce the germline sequence, and a read error may be involved. This chain links TRBV7-3 with TRBJ2-3; TRBD2 aligns across 11 bases. Germline CDR1 and CDR2: SGHTA and FQGTGA. The CDR3 sequence is 16 residues long. The CDR3: CANSSVAGGSTDTQYF. In DNA form, the CDR3 reads TGTGCCAACAGCTCCGTAGCGGGAGGGAGCACAGATACGCAGTATTTT.

A few counts support this clonotype. The V gene is TRBV11-3, the J gene TRBJ2-7; D not resolved. Per germline, CDR1 SGHNT and CDR2 YENEEA. The CDR3 is 13 residues long. V lost 1 base to trimming and J lost 6 bases, with 10 bases between them. The CDR3 reads CASSLVTGVEQYF. CDR3 nucleotide sequence: TGTGCCAGCAGCTTAGTGACCGGCGTCGAGCAGTACTTC.

The V gene is TRBV30, the J gene TRBJ2-7; a weak D match, TRBD2 (6 bases). Trimming took 4 bases from V and 5 from J, leaving 12 bases between them. The germline V gene encodes CDR1 GTSNPN and CDR2 SVGIG (reference sequence). This CDR3 has 12 amino acids. The CDR3 reads CAWNSGVDEQYF. The CDR3, as DNA: TGTGCCTGGAATTCGGGGGTCGACGAGCAGTACTTC.

The chain is built from TRBV7-9 and TRBJ2-3; D not certain. Germline lookup yields CDR1 SEHNR and CDR2 FQNEAQ (reference sequence). The CDR3 contains 13 residues. V was cut by 3 bases and J by 4 bases, with 8 bases left in between. The CDR3 DNA follows: TGTGCCAGCAGCTTCAAATTTCCAGATACGCAGTATTTT. This codes for CASSFKFPDTQYF.

This clonotype was detected ten times or more. The rearrangement links TRBV11-2 to TRBJ1-2; TRBD1 matches at 9 bases. Germline lookup yields CDR1 SGHAT and CDR2 FQNNGV. Germline trimming cut 6 bases from V and 4 bases from J; bases unmatched to any gene: 6. This CDR3 has 14 amino acids. As DNA, the CDR3 is TGTGCCAGCAGAACAGGGGGCGGCGGCTATGGCTACACCTTC. Translation: CASRTGGGGYGYTF.

The table lists this clonotype with a count of one. This chain uses TRBV11-2 with TRBJ2-7; tentative D call: TRBD1 (6 bases). The germline gives CDR1 SGHAT, CDR2 FQNNGV. V was clipped by 6 bases and J by 4 bases, with 16 bases between them. The length of the CDR3 is 14 residues. The CDR3 bases are TGTGCCAGCAGATTCGGGACAATAAGTTACGAGCAGTACTTC. This gives the protein CASRFGTISYEQYF.

The chain couples TRBV6-6 to TRBJ2-7, with D tentatively TRBD2 (5 bases). The CDR3 is 15 amino acids. The germline gives CDR1 MNHNY, CDR2 SVGAGI (reference sequence). V was clipped by 7 bases and J by 2 bases, with 18 bases between them. CDR3 coding DNA: TGTGCCAGCACCGATATCGGGAATAGCACCTACGAGCAGTACTTC. Translation gives CASTDIGNSTYEQYF.

In regard to this clonotype: The CDR3 ends on some other residue instead of the conserved phenylalanine or tryptophan, so this is likely a read error. The chain recombines TRBV10-3 with TRBJ1-1, with a tentative D call TRBD1 (5 bases). Germline-derived CDR1 and CDR2 are ENHRY and SYGVKD. Trimming took off 5 bases at V and 5 bases at J, with 15 bases between the two ends. The CDR3 extends over 14 amino acids. The CDR3 sequence: CAISRSGGETEAFL. As DNA, the CDR3 is TGTGCCATCAGTAGATCCGGGGGGGAGACTGAAGCTTTCCTT.

In this sample, this clonotype turned up a few times. The genes are TRBV5-4 and TRBJ2-7; 7 bases match TRBD1. The CDR3 loop spans 13 amino acids. Unmatched junction bases numbered 2, after V lost 2 bases and J lost 3 bases. CDR1 SGHNT and CDR2 YYREEE come from the germline V gene (reference sequence). CDR3 in amino acids: CASSFTGVYEQYF. CDR3 nucleotide sequence: TGTGCCAGCAGCTTTACAGGGGTCTACGAGCAGTACTTC.

The V and J genes are TRBV7-8 and TRBJ2-7, with 11 bases fitting TRBD2. This CDR3 spans 15 amino acids. V shed 5 bases and J 4 bases; nucleotides not matched to a gene: 7. The germline CDR1 and CDR2 sequences are SGHVS and FQNEAQ. CDR3: CASSPGLAELYEQYF. In DNA, the CDR3 is TGTGCCAGCAGCCCGGGACTAGCGGAATTATACGAGCAGTACTTC.

The chain combines TRBV5-4 with TRBJ1-1; tentatively, D is TRBD1 (6 bases). The V gene lost 0 bases and the J gene lost 1 base, with 10 bases spanning the gap. The CDR3 spans 15 residues. Germline CDR1 reads SGHNT; CDR2 reads YYREEE (reference sequence). Here the CDR3 DNA reads TGTGCCAGCAGCTTGGTTAGAGGGGGGAACACTGAAGCTTTCTTT. It yields the protein CASSLVRGGNTEAFF.